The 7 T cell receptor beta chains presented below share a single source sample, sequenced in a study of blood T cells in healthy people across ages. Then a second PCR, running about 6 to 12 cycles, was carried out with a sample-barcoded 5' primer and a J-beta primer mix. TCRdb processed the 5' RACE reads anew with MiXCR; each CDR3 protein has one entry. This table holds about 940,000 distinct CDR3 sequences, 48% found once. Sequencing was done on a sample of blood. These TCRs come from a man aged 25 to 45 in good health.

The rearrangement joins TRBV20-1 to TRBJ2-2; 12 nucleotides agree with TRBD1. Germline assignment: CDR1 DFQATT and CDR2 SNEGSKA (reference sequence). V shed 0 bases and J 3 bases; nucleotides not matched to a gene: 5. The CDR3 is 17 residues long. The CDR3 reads CSARDPGTGGYTGELFF. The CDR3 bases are TGCAGTGCTAGAGACCCCGGGACAGGGGGCTACACCGGGGAGCTGTTTTTT.

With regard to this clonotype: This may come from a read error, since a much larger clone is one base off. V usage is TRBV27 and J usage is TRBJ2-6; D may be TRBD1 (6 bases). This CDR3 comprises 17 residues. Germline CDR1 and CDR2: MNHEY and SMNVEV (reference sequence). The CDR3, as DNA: TGTGCCAGCAGTTTAAGTTTGAGGGCAGCAGGGGCCAACGTCCCGACTTTC. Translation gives CASSLSLRAAGANVPTF.

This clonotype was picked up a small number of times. The CDR3 DNA reads as TGTGCCAGCAGCTTAGATGGGGCTGACTACAATGAGCAGTTCTTC. Protein sequence: CASSLDGADYNEQFF. The chain uses TRBV7-2 and TRBJ2-1; weak D call: TRBD1 (5 bases). Germline CDR1 SGHTA, CDR2 FQGNSA. The CDR3 is 15 amino acids. Trimming cost V 1 base and J 3 bases, with 10 bases left between them.

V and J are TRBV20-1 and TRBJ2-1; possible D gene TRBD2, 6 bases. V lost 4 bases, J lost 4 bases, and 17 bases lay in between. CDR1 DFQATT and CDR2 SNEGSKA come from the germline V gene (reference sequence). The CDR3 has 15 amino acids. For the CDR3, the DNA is TGCAGTGCTACCTCGGGACTGGCGGGATACAATGAGCAGTTCTTC. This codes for CSATSGLAGYNEQFF.

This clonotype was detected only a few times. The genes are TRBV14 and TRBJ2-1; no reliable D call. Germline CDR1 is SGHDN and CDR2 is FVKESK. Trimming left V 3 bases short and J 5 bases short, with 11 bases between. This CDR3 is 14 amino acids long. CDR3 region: CASSHRVADNEQFF. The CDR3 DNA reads TGTGCCAGCAGCCACCGAGTGGCTGACAATGAGCAGTTCTTC.

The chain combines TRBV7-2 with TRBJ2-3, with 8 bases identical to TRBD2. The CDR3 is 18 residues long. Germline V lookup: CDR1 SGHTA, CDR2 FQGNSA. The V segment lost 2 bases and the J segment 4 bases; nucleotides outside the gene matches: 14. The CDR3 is CASSLNRQAGGSADTQYF. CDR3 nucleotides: TGTGCCAGCAGCTTAAACCGCCAGGCGGGGGGTTCTGCAGATACGCAGTATTTT.

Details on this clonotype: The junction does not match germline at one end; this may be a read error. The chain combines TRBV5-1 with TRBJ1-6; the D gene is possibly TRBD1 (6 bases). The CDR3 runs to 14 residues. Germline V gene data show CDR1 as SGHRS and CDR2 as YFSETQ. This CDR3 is CVSSLGEGVSPLHF. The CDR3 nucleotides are TGCGTCAGCAGCTTGGGGGAGGGGGTCTCACCCCTCCACTTT.